Sequencing of this TCR beta chain was carried out in a study of T cell changes during pregnancy in multiple sclerosis. This clone appeared a few times. Germline V gene lookup returns CDR1 SNHLY and CDR2 FYNNEI. The CDR3 length is 12 residues. With 6 bases removed from V and 1 base from J, the gap between germline ends came to 6 bases. Profiling relied on immunoSEQ multiplex PCR, and the TCRdb table lists in-frame clones only, not all of them. The table lists approximately 44,000 clones, 70% to 90% of them singletons. The clonotype comes from a female donor with multiple sclerosis, enrolled in a pregnancy study. Sequenced here: CD4+ T cells from peripheral blood mononuclear cells, sampled in the first trimester of pregnancy. The chain links TRBV2 to TRBJ1-1, with D perhaps matching TRBD1 (5 bases). This CDR3 reads CASRQGNTEAFF. The CDR3 DNA follows: TGTGCCAGCAGGCAGGGGAACACTGAAGCTTTCTTT.